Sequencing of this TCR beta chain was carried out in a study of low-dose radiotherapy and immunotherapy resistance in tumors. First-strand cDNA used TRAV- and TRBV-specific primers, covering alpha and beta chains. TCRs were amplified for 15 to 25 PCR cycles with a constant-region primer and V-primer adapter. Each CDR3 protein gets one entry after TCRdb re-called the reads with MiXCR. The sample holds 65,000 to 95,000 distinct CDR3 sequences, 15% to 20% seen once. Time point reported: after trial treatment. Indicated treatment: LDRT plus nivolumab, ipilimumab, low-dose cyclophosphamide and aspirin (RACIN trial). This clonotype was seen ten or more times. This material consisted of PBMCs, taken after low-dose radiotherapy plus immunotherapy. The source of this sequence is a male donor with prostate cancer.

CDR3: CASSLRVSSTDTQYF. Here the CDR3 DNA reads TGTGCCAGCAGCTTAAGGGTATCTAGCACAGATACGCAGTATTTT. The chain has TRBV9 and TRBJ2-3; D unresolved. The germline V and J ends were trimmed by 4 bases and 0 bases, with 12 bases remaining between them. Germline V gene data show CDR1 as SGDLS and CDR2 as YYNGEE. The CDR3 consists of 15 residues.